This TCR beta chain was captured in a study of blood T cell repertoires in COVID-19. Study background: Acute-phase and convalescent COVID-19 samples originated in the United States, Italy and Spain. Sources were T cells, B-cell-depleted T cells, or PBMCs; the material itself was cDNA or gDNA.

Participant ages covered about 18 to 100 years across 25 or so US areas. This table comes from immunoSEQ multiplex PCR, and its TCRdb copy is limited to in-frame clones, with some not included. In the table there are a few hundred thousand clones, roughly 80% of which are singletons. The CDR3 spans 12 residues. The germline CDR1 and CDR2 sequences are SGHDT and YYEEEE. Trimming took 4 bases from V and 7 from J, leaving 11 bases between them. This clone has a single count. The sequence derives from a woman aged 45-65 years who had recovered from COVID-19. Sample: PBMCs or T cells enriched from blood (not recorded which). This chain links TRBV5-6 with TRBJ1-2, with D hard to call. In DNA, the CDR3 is TGTGCCAGCAGCCGTGCGGAATTTGGCTACACCTTC. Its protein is CASSRAEFGYTF.